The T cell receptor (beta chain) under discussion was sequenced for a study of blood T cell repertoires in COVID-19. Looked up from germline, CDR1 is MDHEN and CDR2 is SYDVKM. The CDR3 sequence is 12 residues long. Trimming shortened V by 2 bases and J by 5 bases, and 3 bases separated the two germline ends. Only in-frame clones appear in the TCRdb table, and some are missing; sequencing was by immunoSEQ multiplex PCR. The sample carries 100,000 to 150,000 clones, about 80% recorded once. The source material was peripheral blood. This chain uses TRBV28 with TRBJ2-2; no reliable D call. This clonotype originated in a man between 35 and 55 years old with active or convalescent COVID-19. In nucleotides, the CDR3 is TGTGCCAGCAGTTTAACTACCGGGGAGCTGTTTTTT. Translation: CASSLTTGELFF.